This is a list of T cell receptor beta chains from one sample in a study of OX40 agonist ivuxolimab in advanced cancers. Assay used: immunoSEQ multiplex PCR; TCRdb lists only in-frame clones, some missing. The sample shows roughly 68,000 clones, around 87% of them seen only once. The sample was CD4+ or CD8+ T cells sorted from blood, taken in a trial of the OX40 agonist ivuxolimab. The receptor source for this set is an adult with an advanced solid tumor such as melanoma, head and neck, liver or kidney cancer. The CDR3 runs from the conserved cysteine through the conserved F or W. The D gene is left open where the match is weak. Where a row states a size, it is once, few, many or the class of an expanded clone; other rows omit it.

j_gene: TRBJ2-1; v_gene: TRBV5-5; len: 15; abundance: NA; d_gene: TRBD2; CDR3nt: TGTGCCAGCAGCTTTATTAGCGGGAGGGCCAATGAGCAGTTCTTC; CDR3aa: CASSFISGRANEQFF
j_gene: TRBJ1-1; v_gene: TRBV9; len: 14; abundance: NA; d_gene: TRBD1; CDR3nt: TGTGCCAGCAGCACCGGACAGGGGGTCACTGAAGCTTTCTTT; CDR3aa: CASSTGQGVTEAFF
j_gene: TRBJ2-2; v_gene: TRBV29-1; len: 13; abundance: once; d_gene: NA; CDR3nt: TGCAGCGTTGAGGCAGTGAACACCGGGGAGCTGTTTTTT; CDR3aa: CSVEAVNTGELFF
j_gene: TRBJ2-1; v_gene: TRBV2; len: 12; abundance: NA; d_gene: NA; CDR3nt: TGTGCCAGCAGGGGGACCGACAATGAGCAGTTCTTC; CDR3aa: CASRGTDNEQFF
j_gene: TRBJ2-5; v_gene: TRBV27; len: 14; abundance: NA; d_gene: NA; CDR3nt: TGTGCCAGCAGTTTATGGGGCGGTCAAGAGACCCAGTACTTC; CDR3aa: CASSLWGGQETQYF
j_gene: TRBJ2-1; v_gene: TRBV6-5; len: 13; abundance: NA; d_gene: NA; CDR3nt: TGTGCCAGCAGTTACAAATCCCCTGATGAGCAGTTCTTC; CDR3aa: CASSYKSPDEQFF
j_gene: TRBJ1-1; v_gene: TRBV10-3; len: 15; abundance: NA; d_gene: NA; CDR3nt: TGTGCCATCAGTGAGTCCGGGACACCGAACACTGAAGCTTTCTTT; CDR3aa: CAISESGTPNTEAFF
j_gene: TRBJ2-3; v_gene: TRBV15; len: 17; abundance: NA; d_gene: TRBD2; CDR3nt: TGTGCCACCAGCGGTGACGGAGCGGGAGGGGTTTCAGATACGCAGTATTTT; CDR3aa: CATSGDGAGGVSDTQYF
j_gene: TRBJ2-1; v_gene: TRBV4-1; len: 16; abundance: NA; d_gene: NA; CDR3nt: TGCGCCAGCAGCCTCCAAAGCCGGGCCCCCTACAATGAGCAGTTCTTC; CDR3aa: CASSLQSRAPYNEQFF
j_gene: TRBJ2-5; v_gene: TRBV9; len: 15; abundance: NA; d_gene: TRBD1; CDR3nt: TGTGCCAGCAGCGGCCGGGACAGCTTCCAAGAGACCCAGTACTTC; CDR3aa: CASSGRDSFQETQYF
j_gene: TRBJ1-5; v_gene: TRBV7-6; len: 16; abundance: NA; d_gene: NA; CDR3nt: TGTGCCAGCAGCCCCGAACCGGGGACGCAAAGTCAGCCCCAGCATTTT; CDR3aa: CASSPEPGTQSQPQHF
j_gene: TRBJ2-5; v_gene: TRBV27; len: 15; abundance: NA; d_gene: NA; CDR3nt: TGTGCCAGCAGTTTATGGGCGGGATCCCAAGAGACCCAGTACTTC; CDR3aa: CASSLWAGSQETQYF
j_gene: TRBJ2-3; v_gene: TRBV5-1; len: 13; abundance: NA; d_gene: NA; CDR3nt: TGCGCCAGCAGCTTGGGGCGCACAGATACGCAGTATTTT; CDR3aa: CASSLGRTDTQYF